This TCR beta chain was sequenced for a study of response to subunit inactivated influenza vaccine. Study outcomes and limitations: Seasonal influenza vaccination, on each occasion, was suggested by the authors to recruit few new T cells.

In TCRdb, the RT-PCR reads were re-called with MiXCR into one record per CDR3 protein. The sample lists under 850,000 distinct CDR3 sequences, roughly 20% occurring once. The CDR3 length is 18 residues. Trimming shortened V by 0 bases and J by 0 bases, and 15 bases separated the two germline ends. Germline V gene data show CDR1 as SGHAT and CDR2 as FQDESV (reference sequence). Concerning this clonotype itself: The antigen remains unidentified.

The sequencing here drew on PBMCs from blood, taken 5 days after vaccination. The TCR was taken from a man aged 50-59 years who received an inactivated influenza vaccine. V gene TRBV11-1 combines with J gene TRBJ2-1, with a weak D call TRBD2 (5 bases). The CDR3 DNA is TGTGCCAGCAGCTTAGCGGGTCGGCGGGTGTCCTCCTACAATGAGCAGTTCTTC. It translates to CASSLAGRRVSSYNEQFF.